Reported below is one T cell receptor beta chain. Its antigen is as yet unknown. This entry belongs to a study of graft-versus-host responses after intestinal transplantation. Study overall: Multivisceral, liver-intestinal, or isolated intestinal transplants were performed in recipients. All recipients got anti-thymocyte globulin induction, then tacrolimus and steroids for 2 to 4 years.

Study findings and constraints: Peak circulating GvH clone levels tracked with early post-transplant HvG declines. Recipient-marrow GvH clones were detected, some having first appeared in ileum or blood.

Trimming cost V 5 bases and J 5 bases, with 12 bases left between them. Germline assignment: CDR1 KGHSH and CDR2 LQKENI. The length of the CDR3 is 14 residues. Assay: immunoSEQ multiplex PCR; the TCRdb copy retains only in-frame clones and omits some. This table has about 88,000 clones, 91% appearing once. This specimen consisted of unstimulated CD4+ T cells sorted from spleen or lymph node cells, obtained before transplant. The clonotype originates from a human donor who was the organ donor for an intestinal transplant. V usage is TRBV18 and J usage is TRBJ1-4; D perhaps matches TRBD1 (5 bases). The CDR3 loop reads CASSSSGNNEKLFF. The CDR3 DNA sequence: TGTGCCAGCTCATCCTCAGGGAACAATGAAAAACTGTTTTTT. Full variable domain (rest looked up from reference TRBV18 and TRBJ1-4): NAGVMQNPRHLVRRRGQEARLRCSPMKGHSHVYWYRQLPEEGLKFMVYLQKENIIDESGMPKERFSAEFPKEGPSILRIQQVVRGDSAAYFCASSSSGNNEKLFFGSGTQLSVL.